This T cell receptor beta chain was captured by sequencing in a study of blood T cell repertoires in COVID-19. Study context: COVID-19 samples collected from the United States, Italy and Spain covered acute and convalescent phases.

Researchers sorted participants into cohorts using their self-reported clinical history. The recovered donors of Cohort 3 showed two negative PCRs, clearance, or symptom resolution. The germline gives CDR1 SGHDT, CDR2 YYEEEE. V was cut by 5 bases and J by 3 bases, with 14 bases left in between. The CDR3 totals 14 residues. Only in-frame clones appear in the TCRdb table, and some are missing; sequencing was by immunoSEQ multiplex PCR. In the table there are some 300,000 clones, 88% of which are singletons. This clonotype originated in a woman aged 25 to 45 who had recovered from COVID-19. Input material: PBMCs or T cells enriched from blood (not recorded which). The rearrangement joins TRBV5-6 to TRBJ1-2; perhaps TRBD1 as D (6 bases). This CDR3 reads CASRRGGQYYGYTF. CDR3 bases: TGTGCCAGCAGGCGGGGGGGCCAATACTATGGCTACACCTTC. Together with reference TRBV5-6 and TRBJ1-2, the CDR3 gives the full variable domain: DAGVTQSPTHLIKTRGQQVTLRCSPKSGHDTVSWYQQALGQGPQFIFQYYEEEERQRGNFPDRFSGHQFPNYSSELNVNALLLGDSALYLCASRRGGQYYGYTFGSGTRLTVV.